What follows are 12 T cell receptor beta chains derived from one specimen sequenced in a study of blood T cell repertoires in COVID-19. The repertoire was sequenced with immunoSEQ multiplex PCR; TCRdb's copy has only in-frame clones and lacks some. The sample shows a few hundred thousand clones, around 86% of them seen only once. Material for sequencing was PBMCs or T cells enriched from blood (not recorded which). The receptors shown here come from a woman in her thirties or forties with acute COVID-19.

The CDR3 loop reads CASRLGQYSPLHF. The CDR3 DNA sequence: TGTGCCAGCAGGCTAGGACAGTATTCACCCCTCCACTTT. V gene TRBV5-4 combines with J gene TRBJ1-6, with D maybe TRBD1 (6 bases). Germline V gene data show CDR1 as SGHNT and CDR2 as YYREEE (reference sequence). V was trimmed by 5 bases and J by 8 bases, leaving 11 bases between them. There are 13 residues in the CDR3.

The CDR3 loop is CALAQGGSNQPQHF. As DNA, the CDR3 is TGTGCTCTCGCGCAGGGGGGTAGCAATCAGCCCCAGCATTTT. The V call is TRBV6-5, the J call TRBJ1-5, with 7 positions matching TRBD1. The germline gives CDR1 MNHEY, CDR2 SVGAGI. This CDR3 region has 14 residues.

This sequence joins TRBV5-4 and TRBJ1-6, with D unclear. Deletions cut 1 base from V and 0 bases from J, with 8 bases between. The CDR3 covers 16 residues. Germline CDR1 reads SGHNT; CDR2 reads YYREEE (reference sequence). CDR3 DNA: TGTGCCAGCAGCTTGTACCGTAGCTCCTATAATTCACCCCTCCACTTT. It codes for CASSLYRSSYNSPLHF.

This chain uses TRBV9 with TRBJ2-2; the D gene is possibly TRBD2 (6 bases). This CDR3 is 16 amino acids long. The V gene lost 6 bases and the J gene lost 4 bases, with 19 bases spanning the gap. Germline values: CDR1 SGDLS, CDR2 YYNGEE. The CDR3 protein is CASTKRVAEGTGELFF. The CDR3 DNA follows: TGTGCCAGCACCAAAAGAGTAGCGGAGGGCACCGGGGAGCTGTTTTTT.

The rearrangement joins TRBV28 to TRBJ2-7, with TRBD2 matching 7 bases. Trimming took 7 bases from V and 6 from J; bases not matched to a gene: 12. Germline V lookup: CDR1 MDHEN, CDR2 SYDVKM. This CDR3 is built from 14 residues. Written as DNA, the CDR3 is TGTGCCAGCATTGAGGCGGGAGATCGACTCGAGCAGTACTTC. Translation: CASIEAGDRLEQYF.

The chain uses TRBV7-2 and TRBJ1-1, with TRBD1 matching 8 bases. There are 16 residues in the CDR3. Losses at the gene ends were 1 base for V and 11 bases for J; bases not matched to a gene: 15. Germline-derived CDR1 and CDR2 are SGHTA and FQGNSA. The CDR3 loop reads CASSLEVLTGAIRAFF. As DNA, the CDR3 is TGTGCCAGCAGCTTAGAGGTCTTGACAGGGGCCATTCGCGCTTTCTTT.

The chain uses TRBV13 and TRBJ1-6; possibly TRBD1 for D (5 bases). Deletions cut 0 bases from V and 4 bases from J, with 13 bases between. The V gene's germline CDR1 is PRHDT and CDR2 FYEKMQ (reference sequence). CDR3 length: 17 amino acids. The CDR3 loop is CASSLGRGTDYNSPLHF. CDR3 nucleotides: TGTGCCAGCAGCTTAGGCCGGGGGACTGATTATAATTCACCCCTCCACTTT.

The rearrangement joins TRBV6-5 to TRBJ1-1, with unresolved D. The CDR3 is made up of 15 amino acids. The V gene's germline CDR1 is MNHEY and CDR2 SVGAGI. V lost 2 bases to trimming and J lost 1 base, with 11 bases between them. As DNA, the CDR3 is TGTGCCAGCAGTTACGATCTACAGAAGAACACTGAAGCTTTCTTT. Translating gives CASSYDLQKNTEAFF.

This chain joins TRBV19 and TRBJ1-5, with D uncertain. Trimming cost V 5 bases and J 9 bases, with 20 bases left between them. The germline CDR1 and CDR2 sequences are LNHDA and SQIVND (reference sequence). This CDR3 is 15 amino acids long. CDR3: CASSAPQNPRGPQHF. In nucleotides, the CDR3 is TGTGCCAGTAGTGCGCCCCAGAACCCACGGGGGCCCCAGCATTTT.

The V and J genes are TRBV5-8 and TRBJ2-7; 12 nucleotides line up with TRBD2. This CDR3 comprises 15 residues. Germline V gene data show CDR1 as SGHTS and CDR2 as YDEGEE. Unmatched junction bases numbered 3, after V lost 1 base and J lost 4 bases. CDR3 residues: CASSLILAGGYEQYF. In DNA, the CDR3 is TGTGCCAGCAGCTTGATCCTAGCGGGAGGGTACGAGCAGTACTTC.

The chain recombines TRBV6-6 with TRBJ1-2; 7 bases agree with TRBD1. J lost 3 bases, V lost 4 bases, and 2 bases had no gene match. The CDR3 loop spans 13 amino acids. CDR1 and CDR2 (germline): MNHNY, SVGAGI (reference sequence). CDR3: CASSSGGDYGYTF. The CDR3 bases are TGTGCCAGCAGTTCAGGGGGAGACTATGGCTACACCTTC.

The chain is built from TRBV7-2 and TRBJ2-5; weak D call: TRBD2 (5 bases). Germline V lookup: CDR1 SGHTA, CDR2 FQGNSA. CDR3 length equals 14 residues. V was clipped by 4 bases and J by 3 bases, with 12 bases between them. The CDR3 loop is CASSSQPGKETQYF. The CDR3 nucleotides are TGTGCCAGCAGCTCACAGCCGGGAAAAGAGACCCAGTACTTC.